A single sample is the source of the 23 T cell receptor beta chains below, sequenced in a study of T cells in Graves' hyperthyroidism and ophthalmopathy. Authors of the study amplified TCR beta CDR3 regions from RNA transcripts. HTBI primers were the set used in a first-round RT-PCR of the TCR CDR3. MiXCR, applied by TCRdb to the multiplex PCR reads, yields one record per CDR3 protein. The sample contains 560,000 or so distinct CDR3 sequences, more than 45% of which appear only once. Sequenced input: peripheral blood or thyroid tissue (not recorded which). The source of these receptors is a woman aged 18-29 years with Graves' hyperthyroidism.

Notes on this clonotype: A clone one base away is much larger, so this may be a read error. The chain is built from TRBV7-2 and TRBJ1-2; no firm D call. V was pared by 1 base and J by 6 bases, with 9 bases between. Germline V gene sequence: CDR1 SGHTA, CDR2 FQGNSA. The CDR3 sequence is 13 residues long. CDR3 DNA: TGTGCCAGCAGCTTAGTGCCAGCTAATGGCTACACCTTC. Its translation is CASSLVPANGYTF.

At least ten counts were recorded for this clonotype. The V gene is TRBV29-1, the J gene TRBJ1-2; D may be TRBD1 (6 bases). V was shortened by 6 bases and J by 4 bases, with 12 bases between the two germline ends. The CDR3 is 12 residues long. CDR1 and CDR2 (germline): SQVTM, ANQGSEA. CDR3 protein: CSVGDTSYGYTF. In nucleotides, the CDR3 is TGCAGCGTGGGGGACACCAGCTATGGCTACACCTTC.

This clonotype appeared many times. This sequence joins TRBV29-1 and TRBJ2-7; TRBD2 matches 14 bases. The V gene's germline CDR1 is SQVTM and CDR2 ANQGSEA. V was pared by 6 bases and J by 2 bases, with 3 bases of the junction left unmatched. CDR3 size: 14 residues. For the CDR3, the DNA is TGCAGCGTGGGACTAGCGGGAGATACCTACGAGCAGTACTTC. This gives the protein CSVGLAGDTYEQYF.

This clonotype showed up many times. The V and J genes are TRBV29-1 and TRBJ1-5, with D uncertain. V shed 4 bases and J shed 6 bases, with 10 bases lying between them. Germline V lookup: CDR1 SQVTM, CDR2 ANQGSEA. The CDR3 extends over 12 amino acids. CDR3 DNA: TGCAGCGTTGCTGAAGAGAGTCAGCCCCAGCATTTT. This encodes CSVAEESQPQHF.

CDR3 in amino acids: CASSRGTEHYSNQPQHF. Here the CDR3 DNA reads TGTGCCAGCAGTCGCGGGACAGAACATTATAGCAATCAGCCCCAGCATTTT. This chain joins TRBV6-1 and TRBJ1-5; 7 nucleotides line up with TRBD1. CDR3 size: 17 residues. V was clipped by 5 bases and J by 0 bases; unmatched bases: 10. Germline V CDR1 and CDR2: MNHNS, SASEGT.

The chain has TRBV29-1 and TRBJ2-2; D unclear. CDR1 and CDR2 (germline): SQVTM, ANQGSEA. This CDR3 has 14 residues. V lost 4 bases to trimming and J lost 0 bases, with 9 bases between them. Written as DNA, the CDR3 is TGCAGCGTTGTGATCGCAGCGAACACCGGGGAGCTGTTTTTT. This gives the protein CSVVIAANTGELFF.

The chain carries TRBV29-1 and TRBJ1-1; TRBD1 agrees at 9 bases. CDR1 and CDR2 (germline): SQVTM, ANQGSEA. Losses at the gene ends were 7 bases for V and 1 base for J; bases not matched to a gene: 7. The CDR3 extends over 14 amino acids. The CDR3 loop is CSGGSGQGNTEAFF. The DNA for the CDR3 is TGCAGCGGGGGGTCGGGACAGGGGAACACTGAAGCTTTCTTT.

The chain carries TRBV19 and TRBJ1-5, with D hard to call. Germline-derived CDR1 and CDR2 are LNHDA and SQIVND (reference sequence). Deletions cut 11 bases from V and 5 bases from J, with 16 bases between. The CDR3 is made up of 13 amino acids. The chain's CDR3 is CALRHGPDQPQHF. CDR3 DNA: TGTGCCCTACGCCATGGGCCGGATCAGCCCCAGCATTTT.

The rearrangement links TRBV7-2 to TRBJ2-5; D is unresolved. The closer fit of TRBJ2-1 to the DNA end suggests the J call may be wrong. In germline, CDR1 is SGHTA, CDR2 FQGNSA. This CDR3 has 11 residues. Here the CDR3 reads CASSLLGEQFF. DNA of the CDR3: TGTGCCAGCAGCTTATTGGGTGAGCAGTTCTTC.

This clonotype was recorded many times. This chain connects TRBV24-1 to TRBJ1-1; D not resolved. Deletions cut 11 bases from V and 0 bases from J, with 15 bases between. The CDR3 has 14 residues. Germline V lookup: CDR1 KGHDR, CDR2 SFDVKD. As DNA, the CDR3 is TGTGCCAGCAGCCAAGAGGGTTTGAACACTGAAGCTTTCTTT. It yields the protein CASSQEGLNTEAFF.

This clonotype was seen a handful of times. DNA for the CDR3: TGCGCCAGCAGCTTGAGCCAGCGGGAGACCGGGGAGCTGTTTTTT. It yields the protein CASSLSQRETGELFF. The V and J genes are TRBV5-1 and TRBJ2-2, with 8 bases aligning to TRBD2. The CDR3 sequence is 15 residues long. CDR1 and CDR2 (germline): SGHRS, YFSETQ. V gave up 1 base and J gave up 5 bases; unmatched junction bases: 4.

This clonotype was observed a handful of times. The chain carries TRBV6-5 and TRBJ2-7; D might be TRBD2 (6 bases). The CDR3 has 15 amino acids. Trimming removed 5 bases at V and 2 bases at J, with 16 bases between. The germline V gene has CDR1 MNHEY and CDR2 SVGAGI. The CDR3 loop reads CASSAAGLVPYEQYF. The CDR3 nucleotides are TGTGCCAGCAGTGCCGCGGGGCTAGTTCCCTACGAGCAGTACTTC.

As to this clonotype: The germline gene is not matched at one end of the junction; a read error may be the cause. This chain uses TRBV15 with TRBJ1-5; TRBD1 agrees at 10 bases. This CDR3 is built from 15 residues. CDR1 is LNHNV and CDR2 is YYDKDF in the germline V gene (reference sequence). CDR3 amino acids: CATSPGQGNNEPQHF. CDR3 nucleotides: TGTGCCACCAGTCCGGGACAGGGGAACAATGAGCCCCAGCATTTT.

The sample holds many counts of this clonotype. The chain employs TRBV7-9 and TRBJ1-3; D remains unclear. Germline V gene sequence: CDR1 SEHNR, CDR2 FQNEAQ (reference sequence). CDR3 size: 14 residues. The V end was cut by 1 base, the J end by 0 bases, with 4 bases between. This chain's CDR3 is CASSLGLSGNTIYF. The DNA of the CDR3 is TGTGCCAGCAGCTTAGGCCTCTCTGGAAACACCATATATTTT.

The chain's CDR3 is CASSLQGPGETQYF. CDR3 coding DNA: TGTGCCAGCAGCCTACAGGGGCCCGGAGAGACCCAGTACTTC. The chain uses TRBV7-2 and TRBJ2-5; 7 bases match TRBD1. V gave up 5 bases and J gave up 4 bases; unmatched junction bases: 7. This CDR3 contains 14 residues. Germline V gives CDR1 SGHTA, CDR2 FQGNSA.

This clonotype was detected only a few times. This rearrangement joins TRBV12-3 or TRBV12-4 to TRBJ1-1; 7 positions agree with TRBD1. V shed 6 bases, J shed 5 bases, and the junction held 6 bases outside the gene matches. There are 13 residues in the CDR3. The CDR3 here is CASRKTGETEAFF. CDR3 coding DNA: TGTGCCAGCAGGAAAACAGGGGAGACTGAAGCTTTCTTT.

This chain connects TRBV2 to TRBJ1-6; D gene ambiguous. CDR3 length: 13 amino acids. In germline, CDR1 is SNHLY, CDR2 FYNNEI. The germline V and J ends were trimmed by 8 bases and 10 bases, with 15 bases remaining between them. In DNA, the CDR3 is TGTGCCAGCCTTAGAGCGTGGGGATCACCCCTCCACTTT. Amino acids: CASLRAWGSPLHF.

Ten or more counts support this clonotype. The chain combines TRBV9 with TRBJ1-6, with D possibly matching TRBD1 (6 bases). V lost 1 base, J lost 10 bases, and 15 bases lay in between. From germline, CDR1 is SGDLS and CDR2 YYNGEE. The CDR3 has 15 amino acids. This CDR3 is CASSVSGAPSSPLHF. The CDR3 DNA is TGTGCCAGCAGCGTATCGGGGGCCCCAAGCTCACCCCTCCACTTT.

V usage is TRBV7-9 and J usage is TRBJ2-7, with D perhaps TRBD1 or TRBD2 (5 bases each). The ends were cut back, 4 bases at V and 5 bases at J, with 18 bases in the middle. The CDR3 runs 15 residues. Per germline, CDR1 SEHNR and CDR2 FQNEAQ (reference sequence). In nucleotides, the CDR3 is TGTGCCAGCAGCTCAGTCGGGGATGGGGCCCACGAGCAGTACTTC. It yields the protein CASSSVGDGAHEQYF. Looking up the rest from reference TRBV7-9 and TRBJ2-7 gives the full variable domain: DTGVSQNPRHKITKRGQNVTFRCDPISEHNRLYWYRQTLGQGPEFLTYFQNEAQLEKSRLLSDRFSAERPKGSFSTLEIQRTEQGDSAMYLCASSSVGDGAHEQYFGPGTRLTVT.

This clonotype appeared a few times. CDR3 DNA: TGTGCCAGTAATCTAGGGGGACGAACTGAAGCTTTCTTT. Residues: CASNLGGRTEAFF. The chain couples TRBV19 to TRBJ1-1; the D gene is possibly TRBD1 (6 bases). The CDR3 is 13 residues long. V was pared by 7 bases and J by 5 bases, with 14 bases between. CDR1 and CDR2 (germline): LNHDA, SQIVND (reference sequence). The variable domain in full, with the rest retrieved from reference TRBV19 and TRBJ1-1, is DGGITQSPKYLFRKEGQNVTLSCEQNLNHDAMYWYRQDPGQGLRLIYYSQIVNDFQKGDIAEGYSVSREKKESFPLTVTSAQKNPTAFYLCASNLGGRTEAFFGQGTRLTVV.

This clonotype came up many times. The V gene is TRBV10-2, the J gene TRBJ1-1; 7 bases match TRBD1. The CDR3 loop spans 14 amino acids. From germline, CDR1 is WSHSY and CDR2 SAAADI. V gave up 5 bases and J gave up 1 base; unmatched junction bases: 4. In DNA, the CDR3 is TGCGCCAGCAGTCCAGGGGGTAGGAACACTGAAGCTTTCTTT. Its protein is CASSPGGRNTEAFF.

This clonotype showed up just a few times. The CDR3, as DNA: TGCAGCGCCGACTTTAACTATGGCTACACCTTC. Encoded protein: CSADFNYGYTF. The chain uses TRBV29-1 and TRBJ1-2; D unresolved. V lost 7 bases and J 1 base, leaving 7 bases between the germline ends. The CDR3 contains 11 residues. Germline CDR1 is SQVTM and CDR2 is ANQGSEA.

The rearrangement links TRBV20-1 to TRBJ1-5; D is ambiguous. The germline V gene has CDR1 DFQATT and CDR2 SNEGSKA (reference sequence). The V end was cut by 1 base, the J end by 4 bases, with 14 bases between. The CDR3 has 15 amino acids. The CDR3 DNA is TGCAGTGCTAGAGGGTTCGGGAGCTGGAATCAGCCCCAGCATTTT. Translating gives CSARGFGSWNQPQHF.